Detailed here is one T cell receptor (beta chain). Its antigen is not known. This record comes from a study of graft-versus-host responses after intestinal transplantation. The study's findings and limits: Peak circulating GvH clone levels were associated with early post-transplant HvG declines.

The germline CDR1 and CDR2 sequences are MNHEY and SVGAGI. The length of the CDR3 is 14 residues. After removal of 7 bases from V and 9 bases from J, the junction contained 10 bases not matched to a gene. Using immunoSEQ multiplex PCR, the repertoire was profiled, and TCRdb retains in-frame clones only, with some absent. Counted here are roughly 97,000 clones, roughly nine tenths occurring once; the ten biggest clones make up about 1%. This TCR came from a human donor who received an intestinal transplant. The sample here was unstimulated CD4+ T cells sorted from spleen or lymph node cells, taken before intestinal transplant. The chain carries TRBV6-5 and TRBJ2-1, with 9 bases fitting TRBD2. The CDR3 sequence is CASTKGGRATEQFF. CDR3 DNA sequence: TGTGCCAGCACCAAGGGCGGGAGGGCCACTGAGCAGTTCTTC.